This T cell receptor beta chain came from a study of T cell repertoires in cytomegalovirus infection. The V gene end was trimmed by 4 bases and the J gene end by 3 bases; junction bases not matched to a gene: 7. The CDR3 has 15 amino acids. Germline CDR1 is SGHRS and CDR2 is YFSETQ. TCRdb analysed the reads with MiXCR anew, one entry per CDR3 protein. The sample lists around 130,000 distinct CDR3 sequences, 7% to 9.5% occurring once. This sequence originates from a human donor in good health (CMV status not recorded). Some clones in this sample may be carry-over from other donors' samples. The specimen was PBMCs. This chain joins TRBV5-1 and TRBJ1-1; 9 bases are a match to TRBD1. The chain's CDR3 is CASSPTGTGYTEAFF. The CDR3 DNA is TGCGCCAGCAGCCCGACCGGGACAGGGTACACTGAAGCTTTCTTT.